One sample yielded the 26 T cell receptor beta chains listed below, sequenced in a study of persistence of HIV-infected CD4 T cells. Antigens of these TCRs are unknown. Overlapping HIV-1 Gag 15-mer peptides at 0.8 to 1 ug per peptide per mL were used. Responding CD4+ T cells were sorted by upregulation of both CD40 ligand and CD69. The immunoSEQ assay was version 4, run in survey mode. This table comes from immunoSEQ multiplex PCR, and its TCRdb copy is limited to in-frame clones, with some not included. The table lists almost 20,000 clones, approximately 60% of them singletons. Sequences were derived from CD4+ T cells sorted from PBMCs after approximately 20-hour stimulation, sampled from a patient who received antiretroviral therapy. These TCRs come from an adult woman with HIV who was CMV-seropositive.

The chain carries TRBV21-1 and TRBJ2-7; the table's D call, TRBD2, has no DNA check behind it. TRBV21-1 is a pseudogene. This CDR3 spans 19 amino acids. This chain's CDR3 is CASSIQLSPGREKGYEQYV. The CDR3 DNA reads TGTGCCAGCAGCATTCAACTAAGCCCAGGTAGGGAGAAGGGATACGAGCAGTACGTC.

The chain has TRBV4-1 and TRBJ1-2; D is uncertain. Looked up from germline, CDR1 is MGHRA and CDR2 is YSYEKL. This CDR3 contains 16 residues. The V end was cut by 4 bases, the J end by 8 bases, with 23 bases between. The CDR3 here is CASSPDPGAGYRGYTF. The CDR3 bases are TGCGCCAGCAGCCCCGACCCGGGAGCAGGATATAGAGGCTACACCTTC.

This clone was seen only a few times. The V call is TRBV7-8, the J call TRBJ2-2; 10 bases map to TRBD2. CDR1 is SGHVS, CDR2 FQNEAQ, per germline. This CDR3 is 18 amino acids long. V shed 5 bases and J 5 bases; nucleotides not matched to a gene: 14. This CDR3 is CASSLRVLAGAGTGELFF. For the CDR3, the DNA is TGTGCCAGCAGCCTACGGGTTCTAGCGGGGGCGGGGACCGGGGAGCTGTTTTTT.

There are a few counts of this clone. The chain couples TRBV19 to TRBJ1-1; D is ambiguous. The CDR3 spans 13 residues. Germline V gene lookup returns CDR1 LNHDA and CDR2 SQIVND (reference sequence). With 3 bases removed from V and 1 base from J, the gap between germline ends came to 6 bases. This CDR3 is CASSIGWNTEAFF. The CDR3 region has the DNA TGTGCCAGTAGTATTGGATGGAACACTGAAGCTTTCTTT.

The sample holds a few counts of this clone. The chain uses TRBV19 and TRBJ1-3; D is unresolved. Germline CDR1 and CDR2: LNHDA and SQIVND (reference sequence). CDR3 length: 13 amino acids. V was shortened by 4 bases and J by 1 base, with 5 bases between the two germline ends. Here the CDR3 reads CASSTASGNTIYF. CDR3 nucleotides: TGTGCCAGTAGTACGGCGTCTGGAAACACCATATATTTT. Drawing the rest from reference TRBV19 and TRBJ1-3, the complete variable domain is DGGITQSPKYLFRKEGQNVTLSCEQNLNHDAMYWYRQDPGQGLRLIYYSQIVNDFQKGDIAEGYSVSREKKESFPLTVTSAQKNPTAFYLCASSTASGNTIYFGEGSWLTVV.

To note about this clone: The identical CDR3 is also encoded by other nucleotide sequences in the sample. The chain recombines TRBV6-5 with TRBJ1-1; unclear D gene. The CDR3 has 14 amino acids. The V end was cut by 3 bases, the J end by 0 bases, with 8 bases between. CDR1 and CDR2 (germline): MNHEY, SVGAGI. CDR3 DNA sequence: TGTGCCAGCAGTTATCGTGGCATGAACACTGAAGCTTTCTTT. This translates into CASSYRGMNTEAFF.

On this clone: Other DNA sequences in this specimen translate into the identical CDR3. The genes are TRBV6-5 and TRBJ1-1, with D possibly being TRBD1 (5 bases). The CDR3 totals 13 residues. V lost 6 bases and J lost 3, with 11 bases in between. Germline CDR1 MNHEY, CDR2 SVGAGI. CDR3 in DNA: TGTGCCAGCAGCTCGGGGGGACACACTGAAGCTTTCTTT. Translated, it gives CASSSGGHTEAFF.

This clone occurred a few times. The chain is built from TRBV30 and TRBJ2-7, with D possibly TRBD1 on 5 matching bases. The V end was cut by 2 bases, the J end by 3 bases, with 14 bases between. This CDR3 has 14 residues. Looked up from germline, CDR1 is GTSNPN and CDR2 is SVGIG (reference sequence). The DNA of the CDR3 is TGTGCCTGGAGTACGACAGCCGGTCGCTACGAGCAGTACTTC. Its translation is CAWSTTAGRYEQYF. Full variable domain (remainder filled in from reference TRBV30 and TRBJ2-7): SQTIHQWPATLVQPVGSPLSLECTVEGTSNPNLYWYRQAAGRGLQLLFYSVGIGQISSEVPQNLSASRPQDRQFILSSKKLLLSDSGFYLCAWSTTAGRYEQYFGPGTRLTVT.

The CDR3 DNA reads TGTGCCAGCAGCGTAAGGGGGATAGACACTGAAGCTTTCTTT. This sequence encodes CASSVRGIDTEAFF. The chain combines TRBV9 with TRBJ1-1; TRBD1 might be the D (6 bases). Germline V gives CDR1 SGDLS, CDR2 YYNGEE. The length of the CDR3 is 14 residues. The V and J ends lost 1 base and 3 bases respectively, with 10 bases between them.

This sequence joins TRBV6-5 and TRBJ2-3; D call uncertain. This CDR3 region has 11 residues. Germline assignment: CDR1 MNHEY and CDR2 SVGAGI. With 11 bases removed from V and 4 bases from J, the gap between germline ends came to 10 bases. CDR3 in amino acids: CACRTADTQYF. In DNA, the CDR3 is TGTGCCTGCCGTACGGCAGATACGCAGTATTTT.

The chain is built from TRBV28 and TRBJ1-2; maybe TRBD1 (6 bases). Germline V CDR1 and CDR2: MDHEN, SYDVKM. The CDR3 loop spans 17 amino acids. V lost 7 bases and J 8 bases, leaving 29 bases between the germline ends. The CDR3 sequence is CASTVSPATGTRRGYTF. The CDR3 DNA follows: TGTGCCAGCACCGTATCGCCCGCGACAGGTACGCGTCGGGGCTACACCTTC.

This chain connects TRBV19 to TRBJ2-7; 7 bases are shared with TRBD1. The V gene's germline CDR1 is LNHDA and CDR2 SQIVND (reference sequence). This CDR3 is built from 14 residues. CDR3 amino acids: CASGPTGSSYEQYF. The CDR3 DNA reads TGTGCGAGTGGGCCGACAGGGAGCTCCTACGAGCAGTACTTC.

The chain carries TRBV29-1 and TRBJ1-1, with unresolved D. The CDR3 runs to 12 residues. CDR1 is SQVTM and CDR2 is ANQGSEA in the germline V gene. Trimming cost V 6 bases and J 7 bases, with 15 bases left between them. Here the CDR3 reads CSVASGGIEAFF. CDR3 DNA sequence: TGCAGCGTCGCCAGTGGAGGGATTGAAGCTTTCTTT. Using reference TRBV29-1 and TRBJ1-1 for the parts outside the CDR3, the full variable domain is SAVISQKPSRDICQRGTSLTIQCQVDSQVTMMFWYRQQPGQSLTLIATANQGSEATYESGFVIDKFPISRPNLTFSTLTVSNMSPEDSSIYLCSVASGGIEAFFGQGTRLTVV.

The chain carries TRBV19 and TRBJ1-5, with D perhaps TRBD1 (6 bases). With 3 bases removed from V and 5 bases from J, the gap between germline ends came to 11 bases. The CDR3 loop spans 14 amino acids. Germline V lookup: CDR1 LNHDA, CDR2 SQIVND (reference sequence). In DNA, the CDR3 is TGTGCCAGTAGTATGAGGGGGGTTCATCAGCCCCAGCATTTT. It is translated as CASSMRGVHQPQHF.

The chain couples TRBV5-1 to TRBJ2-7, with unresolved D. This CDR3 spans 14 amino acids. CDR1 and CDR2 (germline): SGHRS, YFSETQ. V was pared by 0 bases and J by 3 bases, with 10 bases between. The CDR3 region has the DNA TGCGCCAGCAGCTTGGTTTCTGGGGTCTACGAGCAGTACTTC. This sequence encodes CASSLVSGVYEQYF.

The chain employs TRBV6-5 and TRBJ1-2; TRBD1 matches at 11 bases. The CDR3 has 15 residues. V shed 6 bases and J 3 bases; nucleotides not matched to a gene: 6. The germline V gene encodes CDR1 MNHEY and CDR2 SVGAGI. The CDR3 DNA reads TGTGCCAGCAGCGGACAGGGGGCGAGGGACTATGGCTACACCTTC. This encodes CASSGQGARDYGYTF.

This clone has just a few counts. This chain uses TRBV4-1 with TRBJ1-1; TRBD1 matches 10 bases. In germline, CDR1 is MGHRA, CDR2 YSYEKL. V shed 4 bases, J shed 6 bases, and the junction held 5 bases outside the gene matches. CDR3 length equals 14 residues. CDR3 loop: CASSLRQGAPEAFF. The CDR3 DNA follows: TGCGCCAGCAGCCTACGACAGGGGGCCCCTGAAGCTTTCTTT.

As concerns this clone: The sample carries other DNA sequences with the same CDR3. The chain recombines TRBV5-1 with TRBJ2-2; 7 bases agree with TRBD1. CDR3 length: 15 residues. Germline trimming cut 3 bases from V and 0 bases from J; bases unmatched to any gene: 2. Germline V gene sequence: CDR1 SGHRS, CDR2 YFSETQ. For the CDR3, the DNA is TGCGCCAGCAGCTCCGGACAGGCGAACACCGGGGAGCTGTTTTTT. Translation gives CASSSGQANTGELFF.

This clone appeared a few times. This sequence joins TRBV18 and TRBJ1-1, with 10 bases lining up with TRBD1. The V gene's germline CDR1 is KGHSH and CDR2 LQKENI. The CDR3 runs to 15 residues. V dropped 2 bases and J dropped 6; count of bases not matched to a gene: 6. The CDR3 spells CASSPMTGGRAEAFF. The CDR3 region has the DNA TGTGCCAGCTCACCAATGACAGGGGGCAGGGCTGAAGCTTTCTTT. The full variable domain, rest sourced from reference TRBV18 and TRBJ1-1, is NAGVMQNPRHLVRRRGQEARLRCSPMKGHSHVYWYRQLPEEGLKFMVYLQKENIIDESGMPKERFSAEFPKEGPSILRIQQVVRGDSAAYFCASSPMTGGRAEAFFGQGTRLTVV.

The V call is TRBV5-1, the J call TRBJ2-1; 8 bases fit TRBD2. There are 14 residues in the CDR3. With V trimmed by 0 bases and J by 10 bases, 6 bases remained unmatched. Germline lookup yields CDR1 SGHRS and CDR2 YFSETQ. Written as DNA, the CDR3 is TGCGCCAGCAGCTTGGCTCTAGCGGGTGGAGAGCAGTTCTTC. This codes for CASSLALAGGEQFF. Combining the CDR3 with reference TRBV5-1 and TRBJ2-1 gives the whole variable domain KAGVTQTPRYLIKTRGQQVTLSCSPISGHRSVSWYQQTPGQGLQFLFEYFSETQRNKGNFPGRFSGRQFSNSRSEMNVSTLELGDSALYLCASSLALAGGEQFFGPGTRLTVL.

This clone showed up just a few times. The chain is built from TRBV2 and TRBJ1-5; D ambiguous. Germline CDR1 is SNHLY and CDR2 is FYNNEI. The CDR3 runs to 13 residues. Deletions cut 5 bases from V and 4 bases from J, with 9 bases between. For the CDR3, the DNA is TGTGCCAGCAGTTTAGCTGGAAATCAGCCCCAGCATTTT. Residues: CASSLAGNQPQHF. The full variable domain, with the rest looked up from reference TRBV2 and TRBJ1-5, is EPEVTQTPSHQVTQMGQEVILRCVPISNHLYFYWYRQILGQKVEFLVSFYNNEISEKSEIFDDQFSVERPDGSNFTLKIRSTKLEDSAMYFCASSLAGNQPQHFGDGTRLSIL.

The chain recombines TRBV6-5 with TRBJ1-2; 10 bases agree with TRBD1. The CDR3 is 15 residues long. Germline CDR1 MNHEY, CDR2 SVGAGI. J lost 6 bases, V lost 2 bases, and 6 bases had no gene match. CDR3 residues: CASSYAQTGGDGYTF. The DNA for the CDR3 is TGTGCCAGCAGTTACGCGCAGACAGGGGGCGATGGCTACACCTTC.

Relative to its sample, this clone is medium-sized. The rearrangement uses TRBV27 and TRBJ2-7; 8 positions match TRBD1. The germline gives CDR1 MNHEY, CDR2 SMNVEV (reference sequence). The V segment lost 7 bases and the J segment 0 bases; nucleotides outside the gene matches: 8. This CDR3 contains 15 residues. CDR3 coding DNA: TGTGCCAGCACCCTACAGGGGGACGGCTCCTACGAGCAGTACTTC. It codes for CASTLQGDGSYEQYF.

There are a few counts of this clone. This rearrangement joins TRBV5-1 to TRBJ2-2, with D perhaps assigned TRBD1 or TRBD2 (5 bases each). The CDR3 is made up of 15 amino acids. CDR1 and CDR2 from the germline V gene are SGHRS and YFSETQ. Trimming took off 0 bases at V and 5 bases at J, with 11 bases between the two ends. Here the CDR3 reads CASSLAAGTTGELFF. The CDR3 coding sequence is TGCGCCAGCAGCTTGGCCGCTGGGACGACCGGGGAGCTGTTTTTT.

The V and J genes are TRBV3-1 (or the pseudogene TRBV3-2) and TRBJ1-5, with no clear D. The CDR3 spans 12 residues. V was shortened by 1 base and J by 5 bases, with 3 bases between the two germline ends. Germline V lookup: CDR1 LGHDT, CDR2 YNNKEL (reference sequence). The CDR3 spells CASSQGDQPQHF. The CDR3 nucleotides read TGTGCCAGCAGCCAAGGTGATCAGCCCCAGCATTTT.

This chain links TRBV27 with TRBJ1-6; D might be TRBD1 (6 bases). The CDR3 length is 14 residues. In germline, CDR1 is MNHEY, CDR2 SMNVEV (reference sequence). With 7 bases removed from V and 7 bases from J, the gap between germline ends came to 14 bases. CDR3 region: CASKGTPQNSPLHF. The CDR3 DNA follows: TGTGCCAGCAAAGGGACACCTCAGAATTCACCCCTCCACTTT.